The present TCR beta chain was sequenced within a study of blood T cell repertoires in COVID-19. Sequencing used immunoSEQ multiplex PCR; TCRdb keeps in-frame clones, though not all of them. The data contain 210,000 or so clones, about 88% of them seen just once; the ten biggest clones take up 6.2%. This clone was seen a few times. Input material: peripheral blood. The clonotype was recovered from a woman aged 40 to 50 who had recovered from COVID-19.

The DNA of the CDR3 is TGTGCCAGCAGCTTAGCCCCGACAGGGCGCGAGACCCAGTACTTC. Protein: CASSLAPTGRETQYF. The chain carries TRBV11-2 and TRBJ2-5; 7 nucleotides line up with TRBD1. Trimming removed 1 base from V and 5 bases from J; junction bases left unmatched: 7. CDR3 length equals 15 residues. Germline lookup yields CDR1 SGHAT and CDR2 FQNNGV.